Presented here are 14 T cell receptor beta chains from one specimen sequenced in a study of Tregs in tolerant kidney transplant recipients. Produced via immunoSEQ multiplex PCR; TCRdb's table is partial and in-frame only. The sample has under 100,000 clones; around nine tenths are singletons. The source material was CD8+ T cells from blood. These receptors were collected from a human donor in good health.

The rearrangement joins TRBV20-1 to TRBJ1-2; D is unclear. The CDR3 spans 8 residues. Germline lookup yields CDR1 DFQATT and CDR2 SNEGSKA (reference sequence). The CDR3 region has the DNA TGCAGCGCCCTCGGCTACACCTTC. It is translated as CSALGYTF.

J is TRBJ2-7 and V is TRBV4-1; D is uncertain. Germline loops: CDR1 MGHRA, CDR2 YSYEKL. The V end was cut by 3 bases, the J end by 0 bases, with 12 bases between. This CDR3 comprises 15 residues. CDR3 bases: TGCGCCAGCAGCCAGTCTAGGGAAGGCTCCTACGAGCAGTACTTC. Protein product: CASSQSREGSYEQYF.

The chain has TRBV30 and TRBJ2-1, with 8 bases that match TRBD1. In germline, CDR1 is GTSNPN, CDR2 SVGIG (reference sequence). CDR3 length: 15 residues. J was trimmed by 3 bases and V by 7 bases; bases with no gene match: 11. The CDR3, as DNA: TGTGCCTCCCTGTGGATAGGACAGGGCTACAATGAGCAGTTCTTC. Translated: CASLWIGQGYNEQFF.

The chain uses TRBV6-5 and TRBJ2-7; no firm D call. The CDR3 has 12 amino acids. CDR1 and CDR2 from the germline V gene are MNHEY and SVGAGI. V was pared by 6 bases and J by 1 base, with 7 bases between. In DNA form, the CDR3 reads TGTGCCAGCAGCATCGGATCCTACGAGCAGTACTTC. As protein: CASSIGSYEQYF.

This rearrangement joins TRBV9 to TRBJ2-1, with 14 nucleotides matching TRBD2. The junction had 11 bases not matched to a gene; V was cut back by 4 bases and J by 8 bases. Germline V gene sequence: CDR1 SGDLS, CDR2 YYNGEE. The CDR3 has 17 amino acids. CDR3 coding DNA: TGTGCCAGCAGCATCGGGACTAGCGGGGGCCTATTCGATGAGCAGTTCTTC. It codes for CASSIGTSGGLFDEQFF. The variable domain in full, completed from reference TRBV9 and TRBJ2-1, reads DSGVTQTPKHLITATGQRVTLRCSPRSGDLSVYWYQQSLDQGLQFLIQYYNGEERAKGNILERFSAQQFPDLHSELNLSSLELGDSALYFCASSIGTSGGLFDEQFFGPGTRLTVL.

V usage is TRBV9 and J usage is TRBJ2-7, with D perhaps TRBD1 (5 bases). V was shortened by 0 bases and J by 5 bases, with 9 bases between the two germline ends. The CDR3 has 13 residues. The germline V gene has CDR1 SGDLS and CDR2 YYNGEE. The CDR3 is CASSVAGLDEQYF. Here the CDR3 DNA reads TGTGCCAGCAGCGTAGCAGGGTTGGACGAGCAGTACTTC.

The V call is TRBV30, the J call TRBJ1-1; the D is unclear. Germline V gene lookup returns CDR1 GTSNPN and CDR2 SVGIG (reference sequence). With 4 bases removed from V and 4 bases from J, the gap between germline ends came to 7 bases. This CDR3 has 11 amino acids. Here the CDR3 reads CAWNWVTEAFF. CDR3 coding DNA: TGTGCCTGGAATTGGGTCACTGAAGCTTTCTTT.

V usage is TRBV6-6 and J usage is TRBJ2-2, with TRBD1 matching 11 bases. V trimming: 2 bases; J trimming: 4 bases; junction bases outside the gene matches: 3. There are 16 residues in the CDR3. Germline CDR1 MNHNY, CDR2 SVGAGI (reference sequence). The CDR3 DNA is TGTGCCAGCAGTTACCCGGACAGGGGGCCCACCGGGGAGCTGTTTTTT. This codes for CASSYPDRGPTGELFF.

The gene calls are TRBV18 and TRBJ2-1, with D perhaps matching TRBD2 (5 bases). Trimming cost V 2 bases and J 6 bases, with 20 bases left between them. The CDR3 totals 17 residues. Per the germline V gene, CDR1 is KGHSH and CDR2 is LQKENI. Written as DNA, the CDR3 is TGTGCCAGCTCACCATTGCGCGGGCGAGGCCGGGCCAATGAGCAGTTCTTC. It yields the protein CASSPLRGRGRANEQFF. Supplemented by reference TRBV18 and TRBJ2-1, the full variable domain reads NAGVMQNPRHLVRRRGQEARLRCSPMKGHSHVYWYRQLPEEGLKFMVYLQKENIIDESGMPKERFSAEFPKEGPSILRIQQVVRGDSAAYFCASSPLRGRGRANEQFFGPGTRLTVL.

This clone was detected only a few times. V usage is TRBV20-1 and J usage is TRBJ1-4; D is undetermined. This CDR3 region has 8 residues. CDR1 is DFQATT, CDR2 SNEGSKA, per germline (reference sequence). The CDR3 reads CKPEKLFF. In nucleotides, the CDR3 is TGCAAGCCCGAAAAACTGTTTTTT.

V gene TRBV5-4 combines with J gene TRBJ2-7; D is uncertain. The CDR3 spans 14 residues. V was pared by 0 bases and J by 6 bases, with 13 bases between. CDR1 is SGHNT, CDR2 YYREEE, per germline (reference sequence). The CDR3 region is CASSLDQILPEQYF. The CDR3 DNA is TGTGCCAGCAGCTTGGACCAGATATTGCCCGAGCAGTACTTC.

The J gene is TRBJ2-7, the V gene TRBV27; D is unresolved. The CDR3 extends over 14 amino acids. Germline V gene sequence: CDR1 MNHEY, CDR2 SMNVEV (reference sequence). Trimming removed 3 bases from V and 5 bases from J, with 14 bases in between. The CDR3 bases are TGTGCCAGCAGTTTCTTCGGACCGGAAAACGAGCAGTACTTC. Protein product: CASSFFGPENEQYF.

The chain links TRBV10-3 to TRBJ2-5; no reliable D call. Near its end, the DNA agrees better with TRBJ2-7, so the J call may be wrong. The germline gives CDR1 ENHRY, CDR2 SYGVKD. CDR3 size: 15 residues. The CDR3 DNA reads TGTGCCATCAGTGAGTCGGCCTACGGTACCTACGAGCAGTACTTC. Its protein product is CAISESAYGTYEQYF.

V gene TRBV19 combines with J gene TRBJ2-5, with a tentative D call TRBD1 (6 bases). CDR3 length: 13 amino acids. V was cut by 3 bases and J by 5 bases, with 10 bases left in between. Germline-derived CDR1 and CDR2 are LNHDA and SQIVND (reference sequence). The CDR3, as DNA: TGTGCCAGTAGTATTCAGGGGTGGGAGACCCAGTACTTC. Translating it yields CASSIQGWETQYF.